Listed below are T cell receptor beta chains from one sample, sequenced in a study of shared clonotypes between healthy human individuals. Assay used: immunoSEQ multiplex PCR; TCRdb lists only in-frame clones, some missing. Of 1 million to 1.2 million clones in the sample, 60% to 85% were seen once. The source material was memory CD4+ T cells from PBMCs. These receptors were obtained from a man aged 18 to 30 in good health. Some clones in this sample may be carry-over from other donors' samples. Each CDR3 is given with its conserved first and last residue. The D gene is left open where the match is weak. A row's size may be missing; if present it is once, few, many or a size class.

>NA|TRBJ1-2|TRBV18|NA
CASSPPGAIYGYTF
TGTGCCAGCTCACCCCCAGGGGCGATCTATGGCTACACCTTC
>NA|TRBJ2-5|TRBV28|NA
CASTNEVLGQTQYF
TGTGCCAGCACCAATGAGGTCTTGGGTCAGACCCAGTACTTC
>once|TRBJ2-5|TRBV5-1|TRBD2
CASSLRLAGQETQYF
TGCGCCAGCAGCTTGAGGCTAGCGGGACAAGAGACCCAGTACTTC
>once|TRBJ1-6|TRBV6-1|NA
CASSEARQGNSPLHF
TGTGCCAGCAGTGAAGCGCGGCAGGGGAATTCACCCCTCCACTTT
>NA|TRBJ1-1|TRBV28|NA
CASSLGLWGAEAFF
TGTGCCAGCAGTTTGGGACTGTGGGGCGCTGAAGCTTTCTTT
>NA|TRBJ2-7|TRBV28|TRBD1
CASSFGTGAYEQYF
TGTGCCAGCAGTTTCGGGACAGGGGCCTACGAGCAGTACTTC
>few|TRBJ2-1|TRBV7-9|NA
CASSLGLRDLNEQFF
TGTGCCAGCAGCTTAGGCTTAAGGGACCTCAATGAGCAGTTCTTC
>NA|TRBJ2-7|TRBV5-1|TRBD1
CASSRGQATYEQYF
TGCGCCAGCAGCCGTGGACAGGCAACCTACGAGCAGTACTTC
>NA|TRBJ2-7|TRBV7-2|NA
CASSLGRTSVYEQYF
TGTGCCAGCAGCTTAGGACGGACATCAGTCTACGAGCAGTACTTC
>NA|TRBJ2-7|TRBV6-5|NA
CASTRGHEQYF
TGTGCCAGCACTCGGGGGCACGAGCAGTACTTC
>few|TRBJ2-6|TRBV4-3|TRBD2
CASSQSSGTGANVLTF
TGCGCCAGCAGCCAATCTAGCGGGACCGGGGCCAACGTCCTGACTTTC
>NA|TRBJ2-3|TRBV29-1|NA
CSVRTDRTDTQYF
TGCAGCGTTCGGACGGACCGCACAGATACGCAGTATTTT
>NA|TRBJ1-2|TRBV6-5|NA
CASSVTGTSYGYTF
TGTGCCAGCAGTGTCACCGGGACAAGTTATGGCTACACCTTC
>NA|TRBJ2-1|TRBV9|NA
CASSAAGEAHNEQFF
TGTGCCAGCAGCGCCGCAGGGGAGGCCCACAATGAGCAGTTCTTC
>few|TRBJ2-1|TRBV7-3|NA
CASSLTGSNEQFF
TGTGCCAGCAGCTTAACCGGGAGCAATGAGCAGTTCTTC
>NA|TRBJ2-3|TRBV4-1|TRBD2
CASSHPRGEAGGLDTQYF
TGCGCCAGCAGCCACCCCCGGGGGGAAGCGGGAGGACTAGATACGCAGTATTTT
>NA|TRBJ2-7|TRBV28|NA
CASSSLPHEQYF
TGTGCCAGCAGTTCCCTCCCCCACGAGCAGTACTTC
>few|TRBJ2-7|TRBV5-6|NA
CASSLSFASGEQYF
TGTGCCAGCAGCTTGAGCTTCGCGTCTGGCGAGCAGTACTTC
>NA|TRBJ2-5|TRBV30|NA
CAWTQGRETQYF
TGTGCCTGGACACAGGGCCGGGAGACCCAGTACTTC
>few|TRBJ2-7|TRBV30|TRBD2
CAWSVTSGRYEQYF
TGTGCCTGGAGTGTGACTAGCGGGAGATACGAGCAGTACTTC